This passage covers 5 T cell receptor beta chains from one sample sequenced in a study of metastatic and nonmetastatic thyroid tumors. TCRdb re-clonotyped the PCR reads via MiXCR. The table records about 40,000 clones, about a sixth of them present only once. Until they underwent thyroid surgery, no patient had received any treatment. Sequencing was performed on blood. Receptors originate from a female donor with papillary thyroid cancer or a benign thyroid nodule (not recorded which). Some clones in this sample may be carry-over from other donors' samples.

This clone was counted at least ten times. V gene TRBV9 combines with J gene TRBJ2-7; 8 bases line up with TRBD2. This CDR3 spans 15 amino acids. V was pared by 4 bases and J by 0 bases, with 6 bases of the junction left unmatched. CDR1 and CDR2 (germline): SGDLS, YYNGEE. The CDR3 region is CASSPGGGDSYEQYF. CDR3 sequence (DNA): TGTGCCAGCAGCCCGGGGGGGGGTGACTCCTACGAGCAGTACTTC.

This clone was seen a few times. This CDR3 reads CASAAGCYYRTDTQYF. The CDR3 DNA sequence: TGTGCTAGCGCGGCGGGGTGCTATTATCGCACAGATACGCAGTATTTT. The J gene is TRBJ2-3, the V gene TRBV6-1; D possibly corresponds to TRBD2 (6 bases). CDR1 is MNHNS, CDR2 SASEGT, per germline. The CDR3 contains 16 residues.

This clone was seen only a few times. The chain is built from TRBV7-9 and TRBJ1-6; D is possibly TRBD1 (5 bases). The V gene lost 5 bases and the J gene lost 7 bases, with 12 bases spanning the gap. Germline CDR1 reads SEHNR; CDR2 reads FQNEAQ (reference sequence). This CDR3 spans 14 amino acids. CDR3 protein: CASSPPGWNSPLHF. The DNA of the CDR3 is TGTGCCAGCAGCCCCCCAGGGTGGAATTCACCCCTCCACTTT.

This clone has at least ten counts. This chain joins TRBV18 and TRBJ1-6, with D hard to call. CDR3 size: 16 residues. Germline lookup yields CDR1 KGHSH and CDR2 LQKENI. V lost 3 bases, J lost 0 bases, and 9 bases lay in between. The CDR3 DNA is TGTGCCAGCTCACCTTCGGGGAGCTCCTATAATTCACCCCTCCACTTT. Its translation: CASSPSGSSYNSPLHF.

This clone appeared many times. J is TRBJ2-3 and V is TRBV6-1; no definite D call. V lost 2 bases and J 5 bases, leaving 5 bases between the germline ends. This CDR3 is built from 12 residues. Germline CDR1 reads MNHNS; CDR2 reads SASEGT. The DNA of the CDR3 is TGTGCCAGCAGTGAAAAGGGAGATACGCAGTATTTT. It encodes CASSEKGDTQYF.